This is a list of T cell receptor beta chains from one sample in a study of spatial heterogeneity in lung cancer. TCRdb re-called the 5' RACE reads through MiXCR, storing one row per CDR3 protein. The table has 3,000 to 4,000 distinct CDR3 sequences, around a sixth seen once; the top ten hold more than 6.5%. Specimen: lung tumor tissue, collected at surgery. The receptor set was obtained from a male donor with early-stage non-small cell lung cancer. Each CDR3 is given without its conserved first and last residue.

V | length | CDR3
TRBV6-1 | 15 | ASSAWTSGSLGGELF
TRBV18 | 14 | ASSPRTSGAYNEQF
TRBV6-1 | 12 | ASSFDSEMKKLF
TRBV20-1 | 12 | SATRQGAKNIQY
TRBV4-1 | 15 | ASSQRGGRTPNTEAF
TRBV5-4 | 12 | ASSLLGTPYGYT
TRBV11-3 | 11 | ASSLTSSGELF
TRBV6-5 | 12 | ASSYSRGTDTQY
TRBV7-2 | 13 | ASSQGGGVPYEQY
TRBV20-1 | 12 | SAETLFDQETQY
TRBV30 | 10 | AARRGADEQY
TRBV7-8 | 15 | ASSRRPGLDTRNEQF
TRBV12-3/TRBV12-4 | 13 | ASSDSDRGSQPQH
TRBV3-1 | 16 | ASSQHGTSGSRGTEQF
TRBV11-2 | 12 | ASSFDQGRHEQY
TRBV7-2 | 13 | ASSLGGGYQETQY
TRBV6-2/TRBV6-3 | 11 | ASSNPSVHEQF
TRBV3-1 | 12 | ASSPRDGVYGYT
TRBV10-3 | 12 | AISALESTDTQY
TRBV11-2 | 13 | ASTDRLSNTGELF
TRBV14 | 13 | ASSQFGGRAYEQY
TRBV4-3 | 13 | ASSPSAGTTDTQY
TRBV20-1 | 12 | SANRGGIQNEQF
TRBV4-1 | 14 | ASSQGPRLDQETQY
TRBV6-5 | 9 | ASTQGSEQY
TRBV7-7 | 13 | ASSWGGESTDTQY
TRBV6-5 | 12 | ASSAGQAYNEQF
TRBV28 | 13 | ASSSLDRNTGELF
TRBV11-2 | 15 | ASSLRGSGNTYNEQF
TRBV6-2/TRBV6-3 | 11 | ASSSRGGETQY
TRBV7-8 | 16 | ASSFPGTSGRGYNEQF
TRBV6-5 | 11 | ASSPGLRETQY
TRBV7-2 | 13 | ASSLVGDGNQPQH
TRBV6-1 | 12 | ASRTSGGTDTQY
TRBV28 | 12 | ASSFGGRGRPQH
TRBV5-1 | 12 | ASSPDRGYNEQF
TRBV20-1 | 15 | SARAFGVAGGEYEQY
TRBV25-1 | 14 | ASSDSRADGRQPQH
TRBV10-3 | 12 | AIKARALDYGYT
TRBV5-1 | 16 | ASSLSIPGLAGQETQY
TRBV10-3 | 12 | AIGPPPPTGELF
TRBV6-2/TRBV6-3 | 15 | ASSYDGGRALFYEQY
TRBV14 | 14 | ASSQEAGLARTEQF
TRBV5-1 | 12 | ASSLGQLGSEAF
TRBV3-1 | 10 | ASSQGGYEQY
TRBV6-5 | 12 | ASRPGLAGETQY
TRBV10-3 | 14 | AISESSTASGAEAF
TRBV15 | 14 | ATSRGRARTFYGYT
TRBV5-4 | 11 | ASSLAVHNEQF
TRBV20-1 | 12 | SAREIAGIYEQY
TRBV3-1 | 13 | ASSPSGTRPDTQY
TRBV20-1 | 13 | SARGGTSVQDTQY
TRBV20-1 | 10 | SARFGEQPQH
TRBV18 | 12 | ASSPRGITDTQY
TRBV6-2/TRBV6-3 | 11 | ASSRSGVYEQY
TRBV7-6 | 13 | ASSSNTAGPETQY
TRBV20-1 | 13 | SARGGSQGGETQY